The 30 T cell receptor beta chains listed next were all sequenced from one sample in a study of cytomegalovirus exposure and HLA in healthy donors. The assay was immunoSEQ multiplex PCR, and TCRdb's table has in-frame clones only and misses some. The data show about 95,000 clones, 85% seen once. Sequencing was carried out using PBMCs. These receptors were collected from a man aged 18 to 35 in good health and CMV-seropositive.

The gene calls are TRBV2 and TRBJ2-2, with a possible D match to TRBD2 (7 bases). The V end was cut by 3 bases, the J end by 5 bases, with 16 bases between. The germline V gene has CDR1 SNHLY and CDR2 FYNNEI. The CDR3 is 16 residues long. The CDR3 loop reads CASSEGAGAATGELFF. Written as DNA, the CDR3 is TGTGCCAGCAGTGAGGGGGCGGGAGCCGCGACCGGGGAGCTGTTTTTT. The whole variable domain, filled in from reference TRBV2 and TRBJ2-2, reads EPEVTQTPSHQVTQMGQEVILRCVPISNHLYFYWYRQILGQKVEFLVSFYNNEISEKSEIFDDQFSVERPDGSNFTLKIRSTKLEDSAMYFCASSEGAGAATGELFFGEGSRLTVL.

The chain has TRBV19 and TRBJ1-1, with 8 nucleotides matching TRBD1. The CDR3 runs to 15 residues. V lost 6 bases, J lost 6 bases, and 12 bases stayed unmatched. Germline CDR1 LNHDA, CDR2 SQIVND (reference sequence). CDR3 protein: CASRRTGQVGAEAFF. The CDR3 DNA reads TGTGCCAGTAGAAGAACGGGACAGGTGGGGGCTGAAGCTTTCTTT.

The CDR3 DNA follows: TGTGCCAGCAGCGGACAGTACGAGCAGTACTTC. This encodes CASSGQYEQYF. The rearrangement joins TRBV5-5 to TRBJ2-7, with a possible D match to TRBD1 (6 bases). The CDR3 sequence is 11 residues long. The V end lost 4 bases, the J end lost 4 bases, and 6 bases lay between the germline ends. Per the germline V gene, CDR1 is SGHKS and CDR2 is YYEKEE (reference sequence).

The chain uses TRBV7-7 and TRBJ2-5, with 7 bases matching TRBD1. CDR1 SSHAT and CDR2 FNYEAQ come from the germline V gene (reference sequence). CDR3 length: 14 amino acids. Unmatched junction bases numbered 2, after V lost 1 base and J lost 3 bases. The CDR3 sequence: CASSLGGTEETQYF. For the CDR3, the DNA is TGTGCCAGCAGCTTAGGGGGGACAGAAGAGACCCAGTACTTC.

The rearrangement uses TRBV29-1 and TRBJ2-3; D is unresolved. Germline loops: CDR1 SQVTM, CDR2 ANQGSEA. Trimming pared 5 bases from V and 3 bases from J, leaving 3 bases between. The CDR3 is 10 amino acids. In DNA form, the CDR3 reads TGCAGCGTTCCGACAGATACGCAGTATTTT. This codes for CSVPTDTQYF.

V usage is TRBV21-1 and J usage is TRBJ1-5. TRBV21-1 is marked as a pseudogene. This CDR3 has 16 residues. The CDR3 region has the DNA TGTGCCAGCAGCAAAGGGAGGACGGGCCTCAATCAGCCCCAGCATTTT. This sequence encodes CASSKGRTGLNQPQHF.

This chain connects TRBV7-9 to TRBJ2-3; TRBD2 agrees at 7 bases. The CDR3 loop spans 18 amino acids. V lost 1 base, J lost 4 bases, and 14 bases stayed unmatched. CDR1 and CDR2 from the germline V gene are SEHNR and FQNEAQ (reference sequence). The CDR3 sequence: CASSLGGGLQNGADTQYF. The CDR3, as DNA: TGTGCCAGCAGCTTAGGCGGGGGACTCCAAAATGGGGCAGATACGCAGTATTTT.

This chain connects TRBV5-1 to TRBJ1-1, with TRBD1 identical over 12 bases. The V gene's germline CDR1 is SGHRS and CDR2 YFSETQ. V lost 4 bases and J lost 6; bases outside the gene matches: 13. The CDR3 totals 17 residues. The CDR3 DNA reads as TGCGCCAGCAGCAACAGGGACAGGGGGCGCTTTTCTTCTGAAGCTTTCTTT. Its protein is CASSNRDRGRFSSEAFF.

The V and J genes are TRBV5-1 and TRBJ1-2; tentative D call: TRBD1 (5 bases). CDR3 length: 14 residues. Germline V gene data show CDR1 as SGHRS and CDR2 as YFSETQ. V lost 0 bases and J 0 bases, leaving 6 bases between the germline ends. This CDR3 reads CASSLGTPNYGYTF. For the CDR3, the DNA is TGCGCCAGCAGCTTGGGGACACCTAACTATGGCTACACCTTC.

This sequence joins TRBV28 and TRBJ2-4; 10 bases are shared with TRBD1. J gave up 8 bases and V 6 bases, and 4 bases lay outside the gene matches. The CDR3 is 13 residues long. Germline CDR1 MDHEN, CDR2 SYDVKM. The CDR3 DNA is TGTGCCAGCAGCCGACAGGGGGCTTACATTCAGTACTTC. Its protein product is CASSRQGAYIQYF.

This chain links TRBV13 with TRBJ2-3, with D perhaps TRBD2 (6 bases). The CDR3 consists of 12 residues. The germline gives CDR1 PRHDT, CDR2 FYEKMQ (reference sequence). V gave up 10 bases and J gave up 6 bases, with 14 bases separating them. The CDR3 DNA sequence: TGTGCCACTTCCAAGGAGGGCGATACGCAGTATTTT. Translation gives CATSKEGDTQYF.

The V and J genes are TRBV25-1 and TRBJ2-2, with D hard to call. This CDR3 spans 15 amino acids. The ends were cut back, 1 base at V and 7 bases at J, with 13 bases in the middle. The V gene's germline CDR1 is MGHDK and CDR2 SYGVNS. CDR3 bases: TGTGCCAGCAGTGAATTCTTGGGTGAGGTCGGGGAGCTGTTTTTT. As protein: CASSEFLGEVGELFF.

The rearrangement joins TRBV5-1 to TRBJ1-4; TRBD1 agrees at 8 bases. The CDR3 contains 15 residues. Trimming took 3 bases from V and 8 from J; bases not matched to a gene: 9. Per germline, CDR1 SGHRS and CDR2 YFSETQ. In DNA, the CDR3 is TGCGCCAGCAGCTCGTGGACAGGGCGAGACGAAAAACTGTTTTTT. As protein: CASSSWTGRDEKLFF.

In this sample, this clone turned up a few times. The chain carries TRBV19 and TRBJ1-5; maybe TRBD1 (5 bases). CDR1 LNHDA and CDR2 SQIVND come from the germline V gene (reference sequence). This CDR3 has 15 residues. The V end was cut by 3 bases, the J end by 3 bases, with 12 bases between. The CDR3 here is CASSIGAGFNQPQHF. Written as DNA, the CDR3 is TGTGCCAGTAGTATTGGGGCAGGGTTCAATCAGCCCCAGCATTTT.

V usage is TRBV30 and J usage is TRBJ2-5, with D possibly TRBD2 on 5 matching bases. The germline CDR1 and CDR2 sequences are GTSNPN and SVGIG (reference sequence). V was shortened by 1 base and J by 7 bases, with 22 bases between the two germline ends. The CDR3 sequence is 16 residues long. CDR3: CAWSDNPSGPVGTQYF. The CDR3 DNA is TGTGCCTGGAGTGACAACCCAAGCGGCCCCGTAGGGACCCAGTACTTC.

The CDR3, as DNA: TGTGCCAGCAGCCTCCGGACAGGGACTGGTGGAAACACCATATATTTT. Amino acid sequence: CASSLRTGTGGNTIYF. The V and J genes are TRBV5-6 and TRBJ1-3; 8 nucleotides align to TRBD1. J gave up 3 bases and V 4 bases, and 9 bases lay outside the gene matches. CDR1 and CDR2 (germline): SGHDT, YYEEEE. The CDR3 has 16 amino acids.

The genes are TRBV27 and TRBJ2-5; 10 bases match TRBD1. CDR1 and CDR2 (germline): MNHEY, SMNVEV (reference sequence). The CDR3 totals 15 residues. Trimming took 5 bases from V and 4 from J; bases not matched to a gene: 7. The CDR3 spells CASSMTGGPGETQYF. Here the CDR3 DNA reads TGTGCCAGCAGTATGACAGGGGGCCCCGGAGAGACCCAGTACTTC.

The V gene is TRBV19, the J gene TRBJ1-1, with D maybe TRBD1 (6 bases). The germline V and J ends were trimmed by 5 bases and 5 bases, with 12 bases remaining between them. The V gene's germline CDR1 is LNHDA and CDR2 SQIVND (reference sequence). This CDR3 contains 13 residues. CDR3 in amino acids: CASSFTGKTEAFF. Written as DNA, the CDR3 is TGTGCCAGTAGTTTCACAGGGAAGACTGAAGCTTTCTTT.

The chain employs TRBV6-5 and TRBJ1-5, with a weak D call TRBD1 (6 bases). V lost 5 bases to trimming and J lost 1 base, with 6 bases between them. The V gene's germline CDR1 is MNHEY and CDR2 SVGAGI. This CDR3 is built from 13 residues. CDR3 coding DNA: TGTGCCAGCAGTCAGGGGAGCAATCAGCCCCAGCATTTT. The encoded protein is CASSQGSNQPQHF.

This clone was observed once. The CDR3 DNA is TGCGCCAGCAGCACCCCGGGACAGGAAGAGACCCAGTACTTC. This gives the protein CASSTPGQEETQYF. The rearrangement links TRBV5-1 to TRBJ2-5, with TRBD1 matching over 8 bases. V gave up 4 bases and J gave up 3 bases; unmatched junction bases: 5. Germline V lookup: CDR1 SGHRS, CDR2 YFSETQ. This CDR3 contains 14 residues. The full variable domain, with the rest looked up from reference TRBV5-1 and TRBJ2-5, is KAGVTQTPRYLIKTRGQQVTLSCSPISGHRSVSWYQQTPGQGLQFLFEYFSETQRNKGNFPGRFSGRQFSNSRSEMNVSTLELGDSALYLCASSTPGQEETQYFGPGTRLLVL.

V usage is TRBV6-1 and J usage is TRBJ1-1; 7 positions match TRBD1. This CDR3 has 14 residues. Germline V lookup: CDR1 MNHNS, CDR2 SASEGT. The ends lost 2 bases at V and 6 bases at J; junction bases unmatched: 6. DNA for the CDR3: TGTGCCAGCAGTGAACGAGGGGGCGAGTCTGAAGCTTTCTTT. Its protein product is CASSERGGESEAFF.

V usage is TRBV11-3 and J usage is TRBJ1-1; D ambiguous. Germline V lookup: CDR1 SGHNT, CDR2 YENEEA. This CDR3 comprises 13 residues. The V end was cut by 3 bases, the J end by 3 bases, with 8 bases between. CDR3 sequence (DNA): TGTGCCAGCAGCTTTAGTCACTACACTGAAGCTTTCTTT. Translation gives CASSFSHYTEAFF.

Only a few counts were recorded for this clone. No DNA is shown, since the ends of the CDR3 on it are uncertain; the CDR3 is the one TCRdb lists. CDR3 region: CASSFGEGSIWYF. The chain joins TRBV7-9 to TRBJ2-4; TRBD2 reflects the table's D call only, with no check against the DNA. Including both end residues, the CDR3 is 13 amino acids long. The germline gives CDR1 SEHNR, CDR2 FQNEAQ (reference sequence).

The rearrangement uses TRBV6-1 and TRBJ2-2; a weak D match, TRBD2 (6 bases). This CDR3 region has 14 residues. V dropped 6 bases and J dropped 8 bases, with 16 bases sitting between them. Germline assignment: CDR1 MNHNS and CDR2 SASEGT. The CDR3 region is CASREGPNVGELFF. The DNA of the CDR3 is TGTGCCAGCAGGGAGGGACCTAATGTGGGGGAGCTGTTTTTT.

The CDR3: CASSPTSDRAGDRGTQYF. The CDR3 DNA is TGTGCCAGCAGCCCAACATCGGACAGGGCTGGCGATCGGGGGACCCAGTACTTC. The chain is built from TRBV7-3 and TRBJ2-5, with 8 bases identical to TRBD1. Germline CDR1 SGHTA, CDR2 FQGTGA. The CDR3 is made up of 18 amino acids. Trimming removed 5 bases from V and 7 bases from J; junction bases left unmatched: 21.

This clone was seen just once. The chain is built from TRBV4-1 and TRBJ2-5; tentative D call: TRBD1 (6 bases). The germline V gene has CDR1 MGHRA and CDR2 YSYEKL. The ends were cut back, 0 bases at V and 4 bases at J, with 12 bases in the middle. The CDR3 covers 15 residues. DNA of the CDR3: TGCGCCAGCAGCCAAGAACGCTGGGGGCCAGAGACCCAGTACTTC. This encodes CASSQERWGPETQYF.

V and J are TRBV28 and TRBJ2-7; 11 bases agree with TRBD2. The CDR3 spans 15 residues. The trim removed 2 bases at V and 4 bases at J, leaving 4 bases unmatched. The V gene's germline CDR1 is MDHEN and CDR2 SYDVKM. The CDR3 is CASSLGGTSGYEQYF. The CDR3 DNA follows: TGTGCCAGCAGTTTAGGAGGGACTAGCGGTTACGAGCAGTACTTC.

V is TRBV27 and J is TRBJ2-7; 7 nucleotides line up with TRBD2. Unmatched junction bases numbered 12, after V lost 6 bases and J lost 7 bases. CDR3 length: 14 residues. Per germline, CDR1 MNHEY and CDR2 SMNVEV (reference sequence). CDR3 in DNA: TGTGCCAGCAGACGATGGGAGGGCCCATTAGAGCAGTACTTC. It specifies CASRRWEGPLEQYF.

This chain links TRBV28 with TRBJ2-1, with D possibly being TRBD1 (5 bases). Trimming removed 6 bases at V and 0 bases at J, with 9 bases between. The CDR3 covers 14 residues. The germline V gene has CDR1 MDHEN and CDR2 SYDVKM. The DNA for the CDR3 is TGTGCCAGCAGGGACACGAGCTCCTACAATGAGCAGTTCTTC. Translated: CASRDTSSYNEQFF.

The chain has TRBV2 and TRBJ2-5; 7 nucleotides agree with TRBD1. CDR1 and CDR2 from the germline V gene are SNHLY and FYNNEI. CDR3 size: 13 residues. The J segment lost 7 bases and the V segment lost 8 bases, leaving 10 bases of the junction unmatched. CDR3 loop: CASGDSLVATQYF. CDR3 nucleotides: TGTGCCAGCGGGGACAGTTTGGTTGCGACCCAGTACTTC.